The 20 T cell receptor beta chains in this list originate from one sample, sequenced in a study of blood T cell repertoires in COVID-19. Profiling relied on immunoSEQ multiplex PCR, and the TCRdb table lists in-frame clones only, not all of them. The repertoire has about 130,000 clones, about 80% of them found once; the top ten carry 9.2%. The sample was PBMCs or T cells enriched from blood (not recorded which). These receptors all come from a man aged 50-59 years who had recovered from COVID-19.

This chain connects TRBV25-1 to TRBJ2-7; D ambiguous. The CDR3 consists of 13 residues. Trimming left V 1 base short and J 3 bases short, with 7 bases between. The germline V gene has CDR1 MGHDK and CDR2 SYGVNS. The CDR3 loop reads CASSEWRNYEQYF. Here the CDR3 DNA reads TGTGCCAGCAGTGAATGGCGGAACTACGAGCAGTACTTC.

The chain couples TRBV10-1 to TRBJ2-3; the match to TRBD2 covers 8 bases. The junction had 9 bases not matched to a gene; V was cut back by 5 bases and J by 5 bases. Germline assignment: CDR1 WNHNN and CDR2 SYGVQD (reference sequence). The CDR3 extends over 15 amino acids. CDR3 region: CASSTGGPSGDTQYF. For the CDR3, the DNA is TGCGCCAGCAGTACGGGGGGGCCCTCTGGAGATACGCAGTATTTT.

The V call is TRBV12-3 or TRBV12-4, the J call TRBJ1-2; 9 nucleotides line up with TRBD1. V shed 7 bases and J 7 bases; nucleotides not matched to a gene: 7. The CDR3 covers 13 residues. Here the CDR3 DNA reads TGTGCCAGCACACCACAGGGGGCTGGTGGCTACACCTTC. Translated: CASTPQGAGGYTF.

The V call is TRBV19, the J call TRBJ2-1; tentative D call: TRBD1 (6 bases). Germline V gives CDR1 LNHDA, CDR2 SQIVND (reference sequence). The V gene lost 8 bases and the J gene lost 2 bases, with 19 bases spanning the gap. The CDR3 spans 16 residues. The CDR3 nucleotides read TGTGCCAGTTCGCCACAGGGAAAATGGCCCTACAATGAGCAGTTCTTC. It codes for CASSPQGKWPYNEQFF.

The rearrangement joins TRBV7-8 to TRBJ2-7; possible D gene TRBD1, 6 bases. V was cut by 1 base and J by 2 bases, with 6 bases left in between. Looked up from germline, CDR1 is SGHVS and CDR2 is FQNEAQ. The length of the CDR3 is 13 residues. The CDR3 spells CASSLDRAYEQYF. The CDR3 DNA follows: TGTGCCAGCAGCTTAGACAGGGCCTACGAGCAGTACTTC.

The chain carries TRBV28 and TRBJ1-4; a weak D match, TRBD1 (5 bases). CDR1 and CDR2 from the germline V gene are MDHEN and SYDVKM. Trimming shortened V by 7 bases and J by 7 bases, and 19 bases separated the two germline ends. This CDR3 spans 15 amino acids. CDR3 amino acids: CASTPGTALLEKLFF. DNA for the CDR3: TGTGCCAGCACTCCCGGGACTGCCCTTCTTGAAAAACTGTTTTTT.

The chain is built from TRBV7-9 and TRBJ1-4, with 9 bases identical to TRBD1. Unmatched junction bases numbered 5, after V lost 2 bases and J lost 7 bases. The CDR3 has 15 amino acids. CDR1 is SEHNR and CDR2 is FQNEAQ in the germline V gene (reference sequence). CDR3 nucleotides: TGTGCCAGCAGCTTATGGACAGGGGCTACTGAAAAACTGTTTTTT. Translation gives CASSLWTGATEKLFF.

The V gene is TRBV19, the J gene TRBJ1-4; possible D gene TRBD1, 5 bases. V was shortened by 3 bases and J by 8 bases, with 13 bases between the two germline ends. Germline CDR1 and CDR2: LNHDA and SQIVND (reference sequence). The CDR3 is 14 residues long. The CDR3 is CASSMGQGGEKLFF. Written as DNA, the CDR3 is TGTGCCAGTAGTATGGGGCAGGGAGGCGAAAAACTGTTTTTT.

CDR3 amino acids: CASILRAGTEQYF. The DNA for the CDR3 is TGTGCCAGCATCTTAAGGGCGGGGACCGAGCAGTACTTC. The chain couples TRBV5-6 to TRBJ2-7; D perhaps matches TRBD2 (6 bases). V lost 6 bases, J lost 6 bases, and 16 bases lay in between. Looked up from germline, CDR1 is SGHDT and CDR2 is YYEEEE. The CDR3 sequence is 13 residues long.

The chain uses TRBV30 and TRBJ2-5; D gene uncertain. V dropped 2 bases and J dropped 2 bases, with 9 bases sitting between them. Germline CDR1 is GTSNPN and CDR2 is SVGIG (reference sequence). This CDR3 has 13 residues. CDR3 loop: CAWSINSQETQYF. CDR3 DNA: TGTGCCTGGAGTATAAACTCTCAAGAGACCCAGTACTTC.

The rearrangement joins TRBV6-5 to TRBJ1-2; 10 bases agree with TRBD1. J gave up 8 bases and V 2 bases, and 8 bases lay outside the gene matches. Looked up from germline, CDR1 is MNHEY and CDR2 is SVGAGI. The CDR3 has 15 residues. The DNA of the CDR3 is TGTGCCAGCAGTTACCGCGGGACAGGGGTGAGAGGCTACACCTTC. Its protein product is CASSYRGTGVRGYTF.

Comment on this clone: Different DNA sequences within this sample yield the same CDR3. V and J are TRBV7-9 and TRBJ1-5; no clear D gene. Trimming shortened V by 6 bases and J by 4 bases, and 7 bases separated the two germline ends. The CDR3 loop spans 12 amino acids. Looked up from germline, CDR1 is SEHNR and CDR2 is FQNEAQ (reference sequence). The CDR3 region is CASSRENQPQHF. DNA of the CDR3: TGTGCCAGCAGTCGGGAAAATCAGCCCCAGCATTTT.

V and J are TRBV12-3 or TRBV12-4 and TRBJ1-2; D unclear. Trimming left V 1 base short and J 6 bases short, with 9 bases between. This CDR3 is 13 amino acids long. In DNA form, the CDR3 reads TGTGCCAGCAGTTTAGGGGGAGGGAATGGCTACACCTTC. Protein product: CASSLGGGNGYTF.

The J gene is TRBJ2-5, the V gene TRBV27; the D is unclear. V was trimmed by 0 bases and J by 7 bases, leaving 18 bases between them. Germline V CDR1 and CDR2: MNHEY, SMNVEV (reference sequence). The CDR3 sequence is 16 residues long. The CDR3 loop reads CASSLSLSSKWATQYF. The CDR3 coding sequence is TGTGCCAGCAGTTTATCCTTATCTTCTAAGTGGGCGACCCAGTACTTC.

The chain joins TRBV5-5 to TRBJ2-1, with 9 bases matching TRBD1. The V gene end was trimmed by 1 base and the J gene end by 6 bases; junction bases not matched to a gene: 8. The CDR3 runs to 16 residues. Germline-derived CDR1 and CDR2 are SGHKS and YYEKEE (reference sequence). The CDR3 DNA reads TGTGCCAGCAGCTTGTCTCTCGGGACAGGGATCAATGAGCAGTTCTTC. Translated: CASSLSLGTGINEQFF. Full variable domain (outside the CDR3, taken from reference TRBV5-5 and TRBJ2-1): DAGVTQSPTHLIKTRGQQVTLRCSPISGHKSVSWYQQVLGQGPQFIFQYYEKEERGRGNFPDRFSARQFPNYSSELNVNALLLGDSALYLCASSLSLGTGINEQFFGPGTRLTVL.

V gene TRBV27 combines with J gene TRBJ2-1; 10 bases map to TRBD2. The CDR3 loop spans 14 amino acids. After removal of 2 bases from V and 8 bases from J, the junction contained 3 bases not matched to a gene. Germline-derived CDR1 and CDR2 are MNHEY and SMNVEV (reference sequence). The CDR3 DNA sequence: TGTGCCAGCAGTTTAAGCGGGGGGGCCGATGAGCAGTTCTTC. Protein: CASSLSGGADEQFF.

The sample holds a few counts of this clone. This rearrangement joins TRBV4-3 to TRBJ2-3, with 7 positions matching TRBD1. The J segment lost 4 bases and the V segment lost 1 base, leaving 5 bases of the junction unmatched. Germline CDR1 and CDR2: LGHNA and YSLEER. The CDR3 covers 15 residues. The CDR3 here is CASSQVGQGADTQYF. The CDR3, as DNA: TGCGCCAGCAGCCAAGTGGGCCAGGGGGCAGATACGCAGTATTTT.

Regarding this clone: The junction shows a germline mismatch at one end, possibly a read error. This chain joins TRBV7-8 and TRBJ1-1, with 8 nucleotides matching TRBD1. Germline V gene data show CDR1 as SGHVS and CDR2 as FQNEAQ. This CDR3 has 12 amino acids. The CDR3 is CASNKDRDAVFF. CDR3 nucleotides: TGTGCCAGCAATAAGGACAGGGACGCCGTCTTTTTT.

The gene calls are TRBV2 and TRBJ2-7, with a possible D match to TRBD2 (5 bases). This CDR3 has 11 amino acids. CDR1 is SNHLY and CDR2 is FYNNEI in the germline V gene. Trimming took off 4 bases at V and 7 bases at J, with 8 bases between the two ends. The CDR3 protein is CASSGELEQYF. The CDR3 DNA is TGTGCCAGCAGTGGGGAGTTGGAGCAGTACTTC.

The chain carries TRBV28 and TRBJ1-2, with 12 bases lining up with TRBD1. Germline values: CDR1 MDHEN, CDR2 SYDVKM. V lost 5 bases to trimming and J lost 4 bases; unmatched junction nucleotides: 5. This CDR3 spans 15 amino acids. The CDR3 DNA is TGTGCCAGCAGTCCAGGGACAGGGGGCTCCTATGGCTACACCTTC. This codes for CASSPGTGGSYGYTF.